This T cell receptor beta chain was documented in a study of beta chain features in type 1 diabetes. The CDR3 length is 16 residues. The germline V gene encodes CDR1 LGHNA and CDR2 YNFKEQ. The V end was cut by 1 base, the J end by 1 base, with 13 bases between. The isolated RNA, all of it, was reverse transcribed, so expressed TCRB transcripts were what got sequenced. Produced via immunoSEQ multiplex PCR; TCRdb's table is partial and in-frame only. The table shows 35,000 to 50,000 clones, with roughly 50% occurring only once. Broader study findings: Within each of all four CD4+ subsets, Type 1 diabetes patients had TCRB CDR3s that were moderately but significantly shorter.

This clone was counted only a few times. Its antigen is unidentified. The chain recombines TRBV4-2 with TRBJ1-1; D unresolved. The TCR was taken from a woman aged 30 to 39 in good health. The specimen was stem cell memory CD4+ T cells from blood. The CDR3 sequence: CASSQVVRAGNTEAFF. For the CDR3, the DNA is TGTGCCAGCAGCCAAGTGGTCCGGGCGGGGAACACTGAAGCTTTCTTT.